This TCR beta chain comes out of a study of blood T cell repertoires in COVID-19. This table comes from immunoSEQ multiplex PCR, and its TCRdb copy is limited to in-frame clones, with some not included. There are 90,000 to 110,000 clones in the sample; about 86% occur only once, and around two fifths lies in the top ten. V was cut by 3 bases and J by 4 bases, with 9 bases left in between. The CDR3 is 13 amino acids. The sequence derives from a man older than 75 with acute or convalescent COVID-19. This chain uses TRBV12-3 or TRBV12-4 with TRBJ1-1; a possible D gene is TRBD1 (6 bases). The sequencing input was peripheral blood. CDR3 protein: CASSFRGGTEAFF. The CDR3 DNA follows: TGTGCCAGCAGTTTTAGGGGGGGCACTGAAGCTTTCTTT.